This record concerns one T cell receptor beta chain sequence. This sample is drawn from a study of blood T cell repertoires in COVID-19. Study context: Samples representing acute and convalescent COVID-19 were sourced from the United States, Italy and Spain. PBMCs, B-cell-depleted T cells, or T cells were the source of the cDNA or gDNA that made up the material.

In the source study's methods: Amplification from reference gene primers served as the basis for estimated nucleated cell counts. The repertoire was sequenced with immunoSEQ multiplex PCR; TCRdb's copy has only in-frame clones and lacks some. The V and J calls and clone size are taken from that table; D and trimming were inferred from the DNA. The sample comprises around 150,000 clones, 80% to 90% of which are singletons, and roughly 1% rests with the top ten. This clonotype was sampled from a man aged 35 to 55 with acute or convalescent COVID-19. What was sequenced was peripheral blood.

The CDR3 nucleotides read TGTGCCACCAGCAGAATGGCAGTAACAACTAATGAAAAACTGTTTTTT. Amino acid sequence: CATSRMAVTTNEKLFF. This chain joins TRBV15 and TRBJ1-4, with unresolved D. V dropped 2 bases and J dropped 0 bases, with 10 bases sitting between them. Looked up from germline, CDR1 is LNHNV and CDR2 is YYDKDF (reference sequence). The CDR3 has 16 residues.